The rows below give T cell receptor beta chains drawn from one sample of a study of shared clonotypes between healthy human individuals. Libraries were prepared by immunoSEQ multiplex PCR; TCRdb keeps only in-frame clonotypes and omits some of them. The table includes some 2,500,000 clones, approximately 90% detected once. Sequencing was done on a sample of naive CD4+ T cells from PBMCs. Receptor source: a man younger than 35 in good health. Some clones in this sample may be carry-over from other donors' samples. CDR3s include the opening cysteine and the closing phenylalanine or tryptophan. The D gene is left open where the match is weak. The size of a clone is reported for some rows only, either as once, few or many, or as a class for expanded clones.

CDR3aa: CSAKGPHEQFF; CDR3nt: TGCAGTGCGAAGGGACCTCATGAGCAGTTCTTC; abundance: .; d_gene: .; v_gene: TRBV20-1; j_gene: TRBJ2-1
CDR3aa: CASSFLRDYGYTF; CDR3nt: TGTGCCAGCAGTTTTTTGCGGGACTATGGCTACACCTTC; abundance: .; d_gene: .; v_gene: TRBV28; j_gene: TRBJ1-2
CDR3aa: CASGLWGEAFF; CDR3nt: TGTGCCAGCGGACTCTGGGGTGAAGCTTTCTTT; abundance: .; d_gene: .; v_gene: TRBV6-6; j_gene: TRBJ1-1
CDR3aa: CASSLSHSGRGNEQFF; CDR3nt: TGTGCCAGCAGCTTGTCACACAGCGGGAGGGGAAATGAGCAGTTCTTC; abundance: .; d_gene: TRBD2; v_gene: TRBV5-4; j_gene: TRBJ2-1
CDR3aa: CASHGGSSGNTIYF; CDR3nt: TGCGCCAGCCACGGCGGAAGCTCTGGAAACACCATATATTTT; abundance: .; d_gene: .; v_gene: TRBV5-1; j_gene: TRBJ1-3
CDR3aa: CASSQQTPLAVGTDTQYF; CDR3nt: TGCGCCAGCAGCCAGCAAACGCCCCTAGCGGTCGGCACAGATACGCAGTATTTT; abundance: .; d_gene: TRBD2; v_gene: TRBV4-3; j_gene: TRBJ2-3
CDR3aa: CASSPRPDTQYF; CDR3nt: TGTGCCAGCAGCCCTCGACCAGATACGCAGTATTTT; abundance: .; d_gene: .; v_gene: TRBV28; j_gene: TRBJ2-3
CDR3aa: CATSRGVSGANVLTF; CDR3nt: TGTGCCACCAGCAGAGGAGTCTCTGGGGCCAACGTCCTGACTTTC; abundance: .; d_gene: .; v_gene: TRBV15; j_gene: TRBJ2-6
CDR3aa: CASSFSRTHGGTQYF; CDR3nt: TGTGCCAGCAGCTTCTCCAGGACTCACGGAGGTACGCAGTATTTT; abundance: .; d_gene: .; v_gene: TRBV5-6; j_gene: TRBJ2-3
CDR3aa: CSVGGFEIETQYF; CDR3nt: TGCAGCGTTGGCGGGTTTGAGATAGAGACCCAGTACTTC; abundance: .; d_gene: .; v_gene: TRBV29-1; j_gene: TRBJ2-5
CDR3aa: CASSVSSVTSYEQYF; CDR3nt: TGCGCCAGCAGTGTGTCGTCGGTGACCTCCTACGAGCAGTACTTC; abundance: .; d_gene: .; v_gene: TRBV10-2; j_gene: TRBJ2-7
CDR3aa: CASSQTRKEQFF; CDR3nt: TGTGCCAGCAGCCAAACTAGGAAGGAGCAGTTCTTC; abundance: .; d_gene: .; v_gene: TRBV28; j_gene: TRBJ2-1
CDR3aa: CASSLEDRAGELFF; CDR3nt: TGCGCCAGCAGCTTGGAAGATCGGGCCGGGGAGCTGTTTTTT; abundance: .; d_gene: .; v_gene: TRBV5-1; j_gene: TRBJ2-2
CDR3aa: CSVRRDVGQFF; CDR3nt: TGCAGTGTTAGAAGAGATGTGGGGCAGTTCTTC; abundance: .; d_gene: .; v_gene: TRBV20-1; j_gene: TRBJ2-1
CDR3aa: CASSQYKGTYTEAFF; CDR3nt: TGCGCCAGCAGCCAATACAAAGGGACCTACACTGAAGCTTTCTTT; abundance: .; d_gene: .; v_gene: TRBV4-3; j_gene: TRBJ1-1
CDR3aa: CASSLEARDQPQHF; CDR3nt: TGTGCCAGCAGCTTAGAGGCTCGCGATCAGCCCCAGCATTTT; abundance: .; d_gene: .; v_gene: TRBV7-2; j_gene: TRBJ1-5
CDR3aa: CASSPRLAGVHEQYF; CDR3nt: TGCGCCAGCAGCCCCCGACTAGCGGGAGTGCACGAGCAGTACTTC; abundance: .; d_gene: TRBD2; v_gene: TRBV5-1; j_gene: TRBJ2-7
CDR3aa: CARSPRDSGSTDTQYF; CDR3nt: TGTGCCAGAAGCCCCCGGGACTCAGGCTCCACAGATACGCAGTATTTT; abundance: once; d_gene: .; v_gene: TRBV5-3; j_gene: TRBJ2-3
CDR3aa: CASSLKDPGQGEKRQKLFF; CDR3nt: TGCGCCAGCAGCTTGAAGGACCCGGGACAGGGGGAGAAGAGGCAAAAACTGTTTTTT; abundance: .; d_gene: TRBD1; v_gene: TRBV5-1; j_gene: TRBJ1-4
CDR3aa: CAISVGRSTLLTEAFF; CDR3nt: TGTGCCATCAGTGTAGGTAGGAGTACCCTGCTCACTGAAGCTTTCTTT; abundance: .; d_gene: .; v_gene: TRBV10-3; j_gene: TRBJ1-1
CDR3aa: CAWQTGSTNYGYTF; CDR3nt: TGTGCCTGGCAGACAGGGAGTACTAACTATGGCTACACCTTC; abundance: .; d_gene: TRBD1; v_gene: TRBV30; j_gene: TRBJ1-2
CDR3aa: CASSYSSQRGTEAFF; CDR3nt: TGTGCCAGCAGTTACTCTTCCCAACGGGGAACTGAAGCTTTCTTT; abundance: .; d_gene: .; v_gene: TRBV6-5; j_gene: TRBJ1-1
CDR3aa: CASSKASGVTGELFF; CDR3nt: TGTGCCAGCAGCAAGGCTAGCGGAGTAACCGGGGAGCTGTTTTTT; abundance: .; d_gene: .; v_gene: TRBV21-1; j_gene: TRBJ2-2
CDR3aa: CASSLQRETYEQYF; CDR3nt: TGTGCCAGCAGCTTACAGCGGGAGACCTACGAGCAGTACTTC; abundance: .; d_gene: TRBD2; v_gene: TRBV7-2; j_gene: TRBJ2-7
CDR3aa: CASSQTSPGNTIYF; CDR3nt: TGCGCCAGCAGTCAGACATCCCCTGGAAACACCATATATTTT; abundance: .; d_gene: .; v_gene: TRBV4-3; j_gene: TRBJ1-3
CDR3aa: CASRGGQFRLTEAFF; CDR3nt: TGTGCCAGCAGGGGGGGGCAGTTCCGGCTGACTGAAGCTTTCTTT; abundance: .; d_gene: .; v_gene: TRBV28; j_gene: TRBJ1-1
CDR3aa: CASSTTWTANYGYTF; CDR3nt: TGTGCCAGTAGTACCACTTGGACAGCTAACTATGGCTACACCTTC; abundance: .; d_gene: .; v_gene: TRBV19; j_gene: TRBJ1-2
CDR3aa: CASSLEGSEGAFF; CDR3nt: TGCGCCAGCAGCTTGGAAGGCTCTGAGGGAGCTTTCTTT; abundance: once; d_gene: .; v_gene: TRBV5-1; j_gene: TRBJ1-1